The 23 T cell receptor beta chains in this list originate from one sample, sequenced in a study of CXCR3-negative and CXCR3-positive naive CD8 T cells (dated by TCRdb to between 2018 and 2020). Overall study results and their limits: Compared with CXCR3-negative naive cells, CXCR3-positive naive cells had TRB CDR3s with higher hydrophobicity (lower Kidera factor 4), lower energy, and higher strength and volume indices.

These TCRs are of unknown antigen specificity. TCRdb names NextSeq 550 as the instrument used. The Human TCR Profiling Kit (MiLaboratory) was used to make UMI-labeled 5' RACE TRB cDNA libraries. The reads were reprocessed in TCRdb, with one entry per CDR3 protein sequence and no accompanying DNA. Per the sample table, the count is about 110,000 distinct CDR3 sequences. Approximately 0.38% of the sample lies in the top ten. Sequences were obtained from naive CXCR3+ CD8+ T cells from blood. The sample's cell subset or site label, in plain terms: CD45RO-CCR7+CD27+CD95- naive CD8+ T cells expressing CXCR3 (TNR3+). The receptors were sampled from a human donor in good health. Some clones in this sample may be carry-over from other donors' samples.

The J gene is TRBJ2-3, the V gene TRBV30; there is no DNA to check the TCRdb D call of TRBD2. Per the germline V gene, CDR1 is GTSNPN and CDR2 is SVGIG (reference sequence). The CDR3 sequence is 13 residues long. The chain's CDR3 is CAWRSGPTDTQYF.

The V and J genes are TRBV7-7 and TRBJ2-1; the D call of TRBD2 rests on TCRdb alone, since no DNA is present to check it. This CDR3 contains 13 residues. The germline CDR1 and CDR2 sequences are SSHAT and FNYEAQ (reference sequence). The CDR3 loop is CASSLAGLNEQFF.

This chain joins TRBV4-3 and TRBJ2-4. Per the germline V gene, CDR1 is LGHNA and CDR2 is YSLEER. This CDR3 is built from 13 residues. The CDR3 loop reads CASSQDGTAIQYF.

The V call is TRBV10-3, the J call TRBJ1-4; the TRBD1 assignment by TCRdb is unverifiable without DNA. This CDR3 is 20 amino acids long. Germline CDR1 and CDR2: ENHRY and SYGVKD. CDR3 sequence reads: CAISESGGVTGDQGNEKLFF.

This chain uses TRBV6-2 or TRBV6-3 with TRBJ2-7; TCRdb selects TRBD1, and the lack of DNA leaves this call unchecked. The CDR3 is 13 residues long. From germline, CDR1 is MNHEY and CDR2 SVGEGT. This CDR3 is CATSGGPGDEQYF.

The CDR3 sequence: CASSWRGGATDTQYF. V and J are TRBV6-5 and TRBJ2-3; there is no DNA to check the TCRdb D call of TRBD1. Per the germline V gene, CDR1 is MNHEY and CDR2 is SVGAGI. This CDR3 region has 15 residues.

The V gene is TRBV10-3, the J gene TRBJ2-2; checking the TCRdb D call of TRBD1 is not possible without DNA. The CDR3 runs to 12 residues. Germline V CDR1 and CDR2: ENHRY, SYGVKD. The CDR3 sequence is CASEGATGELFF.

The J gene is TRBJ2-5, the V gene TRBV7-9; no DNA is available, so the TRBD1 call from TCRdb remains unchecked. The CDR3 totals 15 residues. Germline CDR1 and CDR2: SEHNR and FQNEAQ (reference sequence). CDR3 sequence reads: CASSLFGQGWETQYF.

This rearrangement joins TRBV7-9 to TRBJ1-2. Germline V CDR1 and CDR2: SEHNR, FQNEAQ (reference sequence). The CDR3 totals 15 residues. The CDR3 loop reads CASSSTLEFGYGYTF.

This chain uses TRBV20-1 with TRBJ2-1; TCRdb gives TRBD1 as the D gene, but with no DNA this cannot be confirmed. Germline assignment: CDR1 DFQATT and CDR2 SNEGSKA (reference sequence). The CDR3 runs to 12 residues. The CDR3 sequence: CSARLGDVEQFF.

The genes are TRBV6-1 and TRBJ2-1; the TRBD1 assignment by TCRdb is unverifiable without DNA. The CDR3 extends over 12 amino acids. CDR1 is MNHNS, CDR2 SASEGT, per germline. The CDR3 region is CASSGDRIEQFF.

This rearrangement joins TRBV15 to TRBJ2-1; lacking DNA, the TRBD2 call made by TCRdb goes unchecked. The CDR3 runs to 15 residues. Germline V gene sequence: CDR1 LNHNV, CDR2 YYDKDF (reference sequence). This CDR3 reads CATSGLAGDYNEQFF. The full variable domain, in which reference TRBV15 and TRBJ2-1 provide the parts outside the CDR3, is DAMVIQNPRYQVTQFGKPVTLSCSQTLNHNVMYWYQQKSSQAPKLLFHYYDKDFNNEADTPDNFQSRRPNTSFCFLDIRSPGLGDTAMYLCATSGLAGDYNEQFFGPGTRLTVL.

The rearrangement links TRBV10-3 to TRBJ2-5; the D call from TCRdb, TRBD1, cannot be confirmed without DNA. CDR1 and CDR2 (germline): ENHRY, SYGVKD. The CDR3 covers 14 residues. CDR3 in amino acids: CAISVEGGQETQYF.

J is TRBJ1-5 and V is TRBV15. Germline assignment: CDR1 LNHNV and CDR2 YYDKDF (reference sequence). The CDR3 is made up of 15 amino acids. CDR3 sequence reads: CATSRDLGSGQPQHF. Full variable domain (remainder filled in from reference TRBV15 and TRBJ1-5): DAMVIQNPRYQVTQFGKPVTLSCSQTLNHNVMYWYQQKSSQAPKLLFHYYDKDFNNEADTPDNFQSRRPNTSFCFLDIRSPGLGDTAMYLCATSRDLGSGQPQHFGDGTRLSIL.

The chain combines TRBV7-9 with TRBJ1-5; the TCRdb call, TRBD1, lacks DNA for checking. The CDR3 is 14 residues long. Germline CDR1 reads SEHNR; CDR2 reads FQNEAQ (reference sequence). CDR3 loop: CASSPLGGNQPQHF.

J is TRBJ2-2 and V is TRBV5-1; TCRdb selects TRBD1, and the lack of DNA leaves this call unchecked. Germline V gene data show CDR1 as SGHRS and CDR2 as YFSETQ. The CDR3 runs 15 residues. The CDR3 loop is CASSFGQGGTGELFF. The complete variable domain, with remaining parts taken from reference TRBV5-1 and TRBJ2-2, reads KAGVTQTPRYLIKTRGQQVTLSCSPISGHRSVSWYQQTPGQGLQFLFEYFSETQRNKGNFPGRFSGRQFSNSRSEMNVSTLELGDSALYLCASSFGQGGTGELFFGEGSRLTVL.

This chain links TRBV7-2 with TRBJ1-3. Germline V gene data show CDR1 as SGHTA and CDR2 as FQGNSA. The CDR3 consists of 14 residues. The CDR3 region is CASSLPTSGNTIYF.

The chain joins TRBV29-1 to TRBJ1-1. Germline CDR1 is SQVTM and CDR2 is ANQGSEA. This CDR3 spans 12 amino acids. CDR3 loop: CSVDVMNTEALF.

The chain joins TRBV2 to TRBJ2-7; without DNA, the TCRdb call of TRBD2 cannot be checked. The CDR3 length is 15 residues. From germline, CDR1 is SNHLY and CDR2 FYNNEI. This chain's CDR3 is CASSEIQGLVYEQYF.

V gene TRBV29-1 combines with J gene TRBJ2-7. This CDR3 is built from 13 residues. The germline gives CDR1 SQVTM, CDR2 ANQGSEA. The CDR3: CSVEEEQTYEQYF.

CDR3 region: CASSKELAGLRRYF. The chain employs TRBV21-1 and TRBJ2-7; lacking DNA, the TRBD2 call made by TCRdb goes unchecked. TRBV21-1 is a pseudogene locus. This CDR3 has 14 amino acids.

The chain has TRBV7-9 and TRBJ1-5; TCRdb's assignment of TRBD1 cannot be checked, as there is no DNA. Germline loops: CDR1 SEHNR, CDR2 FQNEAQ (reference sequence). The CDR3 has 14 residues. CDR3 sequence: CASSLTGANQPQHF.

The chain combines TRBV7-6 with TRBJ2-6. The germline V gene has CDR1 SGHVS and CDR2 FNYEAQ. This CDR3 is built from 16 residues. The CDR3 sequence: CASSHRSASGANVLTF.